This T cell receptor beta chain was documented in a study of beta chain features in type 1 diabetes. Findings of the study overall: Any HLA-type effect on TCRB rearrangement remained unresolved here. Possible PCR preference for shorter templates applied equally to patients and controls. Type 1 diabetes patients showed a moderate but significant shortening of TCRB CDR3s in all four CD4+ subsets. A cDNA-based sequencing approach could over-represent cells with high TCR expression.

Reverse transcription of all isolated RNA meant that expressed TCRB transcripts were sequenced. Sequenced by immunoSEQ multiplex PCR; TCRdb stores in-frame clones only, minus some. This table holds 640,000 or so clones, over 12% found once. In regard to this clone: The antigen is not known. At the DNA level, this CDR3 is encoded by other sequences in the same sample as well.

Germline V gives CDR1 SGHRS, CDR2 YFSETQ. The CDR3 length is 11 residues. The V gene lost 5 bases and the J gene lost 5 bases, with 7 bases spanning the gap. V usage is TRBV5-1 and J usage is TRBJ2-5, with no clear D. The sequence was collected from a man aged 18 to 30 with type 1 diabetes. Sequenced: naive CD4+ T cells from blood. The CDR3 loop is CASRGEETQYF. DNA for the CDR3: TGCGCCAGCAGAGGCGAGGAGACCCAGTACTTC.